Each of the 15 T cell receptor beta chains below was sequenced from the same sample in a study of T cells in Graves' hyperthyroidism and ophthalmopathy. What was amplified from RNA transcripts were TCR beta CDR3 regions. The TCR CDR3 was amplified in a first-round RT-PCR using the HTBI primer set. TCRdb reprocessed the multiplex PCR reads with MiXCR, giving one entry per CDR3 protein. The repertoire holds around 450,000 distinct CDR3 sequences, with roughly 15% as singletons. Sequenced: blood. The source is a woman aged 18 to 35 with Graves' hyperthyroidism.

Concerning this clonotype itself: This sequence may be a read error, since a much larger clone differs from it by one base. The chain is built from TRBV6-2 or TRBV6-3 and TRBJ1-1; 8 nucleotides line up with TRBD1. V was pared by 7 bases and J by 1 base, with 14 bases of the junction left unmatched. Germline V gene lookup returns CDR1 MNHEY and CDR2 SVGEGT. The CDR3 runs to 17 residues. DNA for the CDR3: TGTGCCAGCACCACGACAGGGGCGCGAGCAGGGAACACTGAAGCTTTCTTT. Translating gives CASTTTGARAGNTEAFF.

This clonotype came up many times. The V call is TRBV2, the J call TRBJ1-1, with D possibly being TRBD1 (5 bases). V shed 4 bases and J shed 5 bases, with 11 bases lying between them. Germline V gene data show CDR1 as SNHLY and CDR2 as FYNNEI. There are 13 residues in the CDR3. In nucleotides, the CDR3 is TGTGCCAGCAGTGGGACGGGGGGAACTGAAGCTTTCTTT. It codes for CASSGTGGTEAFF.

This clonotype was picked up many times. The DNA for the CDR3 is TGTGCCAGCAGTTTATTGGAGTACTTTGAGCAGTTCTTC. Translating gives CASSLLEYFEQFF. V and J are TRBV28 and TRBJ2-1; D is uncertain. The germline V gene encodes CDR1 MDHEN and CDR2 SYDVKM. The CDR3 has 13 amino acids. V was clipped by 1 base and J by 9 bases, with 10 bases between them.

The CDR3 here is CASSLGVVGLAGGLAKNIQYF. The CDR3 DNA sequence: TGTGCCAGCAGCTTGGGAGTCGTGGGACTAGCGGGAGGGCTGGCCAAAAACATTCAGTACTTC. The rearrangement joins TRBV5-6 to TRBJ2-4; TRBD2 matches at 16 bases. The germline V gene has CDR1 SGHDT and CDR2 YYEEEE. The CDR3 loop spans 21 amino acids. Losses at the gene ends were 0 bases for V and 1 base for J; bases not matched to a gene: 10.

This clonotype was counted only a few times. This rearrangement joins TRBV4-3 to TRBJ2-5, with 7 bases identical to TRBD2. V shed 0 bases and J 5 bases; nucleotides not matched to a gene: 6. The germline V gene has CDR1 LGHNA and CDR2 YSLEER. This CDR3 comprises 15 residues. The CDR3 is CASSQDWGGLETQYF. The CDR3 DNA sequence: TGCGCCAGCAGCCAAGATTGGGGAGGGCTGGAGACCCAGTACTTC.

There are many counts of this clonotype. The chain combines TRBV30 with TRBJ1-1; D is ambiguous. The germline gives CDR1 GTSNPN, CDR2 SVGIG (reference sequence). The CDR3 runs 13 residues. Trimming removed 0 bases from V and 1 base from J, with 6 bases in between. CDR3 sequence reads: CAWSVVRNTEAFF. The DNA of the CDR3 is TGTGCCTGGAGTGTTGTCAGGAACACTGAAGCTTTCTTT.

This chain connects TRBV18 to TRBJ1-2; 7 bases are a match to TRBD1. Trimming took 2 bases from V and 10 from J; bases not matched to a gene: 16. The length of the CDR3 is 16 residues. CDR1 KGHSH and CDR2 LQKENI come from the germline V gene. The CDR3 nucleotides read TGTGCCAGCTCACCAGGGCAACACGGAGGGGGCAAAGTCTACACCTTC. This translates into CASSPGQHGGGKVYTF.

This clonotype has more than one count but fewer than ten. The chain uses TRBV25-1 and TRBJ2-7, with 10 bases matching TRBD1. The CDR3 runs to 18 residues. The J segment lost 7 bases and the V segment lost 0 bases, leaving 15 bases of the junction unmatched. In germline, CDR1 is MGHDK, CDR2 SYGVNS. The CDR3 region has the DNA TGTGCCAGCAGTGAATATGGGGGACAGGGGCCCGGGGTGAGGGAGCAGTACTTC. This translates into CASSEYGGQGPGVREQYF.

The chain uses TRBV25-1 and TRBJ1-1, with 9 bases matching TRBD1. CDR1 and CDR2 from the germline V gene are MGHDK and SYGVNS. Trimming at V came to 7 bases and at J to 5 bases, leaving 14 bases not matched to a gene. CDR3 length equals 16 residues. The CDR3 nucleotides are TGTGCCAGCACAGGACCGAACAGGGGGCTAAGTACTGAAGCTTTCTTT. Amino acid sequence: CASTGPNRGLSTEAFF.

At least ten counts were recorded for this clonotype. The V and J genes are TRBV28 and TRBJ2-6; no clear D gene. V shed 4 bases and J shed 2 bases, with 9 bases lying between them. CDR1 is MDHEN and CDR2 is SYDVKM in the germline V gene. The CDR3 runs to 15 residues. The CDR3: CASSSQAAGANVLTF. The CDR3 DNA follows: TGTGCCAGCAGTTCCCAGGCCGCTGGGGCCAACGTCCTGACTTTC.

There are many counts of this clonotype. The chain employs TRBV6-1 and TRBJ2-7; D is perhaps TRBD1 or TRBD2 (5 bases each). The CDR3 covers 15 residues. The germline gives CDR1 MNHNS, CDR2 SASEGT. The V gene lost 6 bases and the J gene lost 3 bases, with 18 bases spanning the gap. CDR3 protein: CASRFGARSSYEQYF. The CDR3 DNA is TGTGCCAGCAGATTCGGGGCGAGAAGTAGCTACGAGCAGTACTTC.

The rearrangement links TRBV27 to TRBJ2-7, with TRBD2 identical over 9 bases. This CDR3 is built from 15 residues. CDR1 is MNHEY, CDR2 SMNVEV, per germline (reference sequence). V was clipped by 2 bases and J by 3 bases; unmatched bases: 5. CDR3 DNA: TGTGCCAGCAGTTTAGCGGGAGGGCCGATCTACGAGCAGTACTTC. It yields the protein CASSLAGGPIYEQYF.

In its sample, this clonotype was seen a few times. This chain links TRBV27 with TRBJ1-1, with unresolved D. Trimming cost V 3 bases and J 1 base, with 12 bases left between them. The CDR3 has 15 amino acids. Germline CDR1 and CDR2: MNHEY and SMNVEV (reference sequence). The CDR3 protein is CASSLAFRGNTEAFF. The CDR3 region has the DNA TGTGCCAGCAGTTTGGCGTTCCGGGGGAACACTGAAGCTTTCTTT.

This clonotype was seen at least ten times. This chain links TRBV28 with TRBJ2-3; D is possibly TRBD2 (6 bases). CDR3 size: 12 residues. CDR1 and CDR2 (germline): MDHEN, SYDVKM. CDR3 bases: TGTGCGGGGGGAACTAGCACAGATACGCAGTATTTT. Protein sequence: CAGGTSTDTQYF.

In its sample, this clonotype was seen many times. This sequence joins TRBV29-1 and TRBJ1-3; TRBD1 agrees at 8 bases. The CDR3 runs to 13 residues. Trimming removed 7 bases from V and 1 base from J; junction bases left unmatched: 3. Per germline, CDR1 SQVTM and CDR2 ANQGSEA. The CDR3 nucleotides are TGCAGCGCCAGGACAGGGTCTGGAAACACCATATATTTT. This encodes CSARTGSGNTIYF. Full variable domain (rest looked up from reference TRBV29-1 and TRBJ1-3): SAVISQKPSRDICQRGTSLTIQCQVDSQVTMMFWYRQQPGQSLTLIATANQGSEATYESGFVIDKFPISRPNLTFSTLTVSNMSPEDSSIYLCSARTGSGNTIYFGEGSWLTVV.